Listed here are 32 T cell receptor beta chains from one sample, sequenced in a study of T cells in Graves' hyperthyroidism and ophthalmopathy. Researchers amplified the TCR beta CDR3 regions from RNA transcripts. Researchers ran a first-round RT-PCR on the TCR CDR3 using the HTBI primer set. Using its own MiXCR run on the multiplex PCR reads, TCRdb lists one record per CDR3 protein. The sample lists over 250,000 distinct CDR3 sequences; more than 15% were seen once. The sequencing input was blood. These receptors came from a woman aged 55-75 years with Graves' ophthalmopathy.

This clonotype was recorded many times. The J gene is TRBJ1-6, the V gene TRBV11-2; D unresolved. This CDR3 contains 16 residues. V gave up 5 bases and J gave up 9 bases, with 20 bases separating them. Germline loops: CDR1 SGHAT, CDR2 FQNNGV. CDR3 amino acids: CASSPVGRLPLSPLHF. CDR3 DNA sequence: TGTGCCAGCAGCCCCGTGGGCCGATTACCCCTTTCACCCCTCCACTTT. The full variable domain, its missing parts supplied by reference TRBV11-2 and TRBJ1-6, is EAGVAQSPRYKIIEKRQSVAFWCNPISGHATLYWYQQILGQGPKLLIQFQNNGVVDDSQLPKDRFSAERLKGVDSTLKIQPAKLEDSAVYLCASSPVGRLPLSPLHFGNGTRLTVT.

This clonotype was observed at least ten times. The chain has TRBV29-1 and TRBJ2-2; 8 nucleotides match TRBD1. The J segment lost 6 bases and the V segment lost 6 bases, leaving 9 bases of the junction unmatched. CDR1 is SQVTM and CDR2 is ANQGSEA in the germline V gene. This CDR3 is 14 amino acids long. The CDR3 DNA reads as TGCAGCGTGCAGGGGACAGGAGGGTCCGGGGAGCTGTTTTTT. It yields the protein CSVQGTGGSGELFF.

On this clonotype: Mismatch with germline at one junction end may stem from a read error. V is TRBV4-3 and J is TRBJ2-5, with D possibly being TRBD2 (6 bases). The CDR3 runs 14 residues. Germline V gives CDR1 LGHNA, CDR2 YSLEER. CDR3 in DNA: TGCACCAGCAGCCAAGCGGGTAGCCTCGAGACCCAGTACTTC. Its protein product is CTSSQAGSLETQYF.

The V and J genes are TRBV4-2 and TRBJ1-2, with D perhaps TRBD1 (6 bases). Per the germline V gene, CDR1 is LGHNA and CDR2 is YNFKEQ. The CDR3 runs to 18 residues. The ends were cut back, 0 bases at V and 7 bases at J, with 24 bases in the middle. The CDR3 loop reads CASSQDVGGWGAFGGYTF. In nucleotides, the CDR3 is TGTGCCAGCAGCCAAGATGTAGGGGGTTGGGGCGCTTTCGGTGGCTACACCTTC.

This clonotype was recorded at least ten times. With a much larger clone just one base away, this may be a read error. CDR3 sequence (DNA): TGTGCCAGCAAGACTGACAGCCGCTTAACCTACGAGCAGTACTTC. It yields the protein CASKTDSRLTYEQYF. The chain links TRBV2 to TRBJ2-7; the D gene is possibly TRBD1 (5 bases). The ends were cut back, 7 bases at V and 2 bases at J, with 18 bases in the middle. Germline values: CDR1 SNHLY, CDR2 FYNNEI. The CDR3 contains 15 residues.

For this clonotype: A clone one base away is much larger, so this may be a read error. The chain combines TRBV28 with TRBJ2-7; D gene unclear. CDR1 MDHEN and CDR2 SYDVKM come from the germline V gene. Trimming took 7 bases from V and 3 from J, leaving 13 bases between them. CDR3 length: 13 residues. The CDR3 DNA follows: TGTGCCAGCAATCCATACACCCACTACGAGCAGTACTTC. Amino acid sequence: CASNPYTHYEQYF.

This clonotype has only a few counts. This rearrangement joins TRBV9 to TRBJ1-3; D is undetermined. The germline V gene encodes CDR1 SGDLS and CDR2 YYNGEE. This CDR3 contains 15 residues. The V and J ends lost 4 bases and 4 bases respectively, with 15 bases between them. CDR3 sequence: CASSIGSPGGNTIYF. The CDR3 DNA is TGTGCCAGCAGCATCGGGTCCCCAGGAGGAAACACCATATATTTT.

This clonotype was counted many times. The chain joins TRBV7-2 to TRBJ2-7; 10 bases agree with TRBD1. V lost 4 bases, J lost 5 bases, and 8 bases stayed unmatched. The CDR3 consists of 15 residues. From germline, CDR1 is SGHTA and CDR2 FQGNSA. CDR3 protein: CASSYTGQGSNEQYF. The CDR3 bases are TGTGCCAGCAGCTATACGGGACAGGGGTCCAACGAGCAGTACTTC.

In this sample, this clonotype turned up many times. The gene calls are TRBV18 and TRBJ2-2; no clear D. The CDR3 runs to 13 residues. In germline, CDR1 is KGHSH, CDR2 LQKENI. Trimming shortened V by 2 bases and J by 7 bases, and 8 bases separated the two germline ends. The CDR3 protein is CASSPRSDGELFF. In DNA, the CDR3 is TGTGCCAGCTCACCAAGGTCAGACGGGGAGCTGTTTTTT.

Ten or more counts support this clonotype. The gene calls are TRBV7-3 and TRBJ2-3; D gene uncertain. Per the germline V gene, CDR1 is SGHTA and CDR2 is FQGTGA. The V gene lost 3 bases and the J gene lost 3 bases, with 7 bases spanning the gap. The CDR3 length is 13 residues. The CDR3 DNA is TGTGCCAGCAGCTTCGCAGCTACAGATACGCAGTATTTT. Its protein product is CASSFAATDTQYF.

The rearrangement joins TRBV27 to TRBJ2-5; the match to TRBD1 covers 7 bases. Germline V gene lookup returns CDR1 MNHEY and CDR2 SMNVEV (reference sequence). The CDR3 runs 14 residues. V trimming: 1 base; J trimming: 5 bases; junction bases outside the gene matches: 4. This chain's CDR3 is CASSLFYRGETQYF. The DNA of the CDR3 is TGTGCCAGCAGTTTATTTTACAGGGGTGAGACCCAGTACTTC.

The sample holds many counts of this clonotype. The genes are TRBV11-2 and TRBJ1-5; perhaps TRBD1 as D (6 bases). V was clipped by 0 bases and J by 2 bases, with 11 bases between them. Germline V lookup: CDR1 SGHAT, CDR2 FQNNGV. This CDR3 spans 16 amino acids. The CDR3, as DNA: TGTGCCAGCAGCTTAGATTCGCGACAGGGCAATCAGCCCCAGCATTTT. Protein product: CASSLDSRQGNQPQHF.

This clonotype was found many times. The chain uses TRBV11-2 and TRBJ2-1; 7 bases are a match to TRBD2. V was pared by 6 bases and J by 6 bases, with 8 bases of the junction left unmatched. Germline CDR1 reads SGHAT; CDR2 reads FQNNGV. The CDR3 is 14 residues long. The CDR3 region has the DNA TGTGCCAGCAGTTTTTTGAGCGGGGTCAATGAGCAGTTCTTC. Protein product: CASSFLSGVNEQFF.

This clonotype has ten or more counts. This CDR3 reads CSAGPTGSVPGAPQHF. The CDR3 bases are TGCAGTGCTGGACCGACAGGGTCGGTGCCTGGTGCGCCCCAGCATTTT. The chain carries TRBV20-1 and TRBJ1-5; 7 bases agree with TRBD1. J gave up 9 bases and V 5 bases, and 19 bases lay outside the gene matches. Germline CDR1 and CDR2: DFQATT and SNEGSKA (reference sequence). The CDR3 loop spans 16 amino acids.

This clonotype was detected many times. The chain recombines TRBV12-3 or TRBV12-4 with TRBJ2-3; 9 nucleotides match TRBD2. CDR3 length equals 15 residues. With V trimmed by 3 bases and J by 4 bases, 5 bases remained unmatched. As DNA, the CDR3 is TGTGCCAGCAGTTTTACTAGCGGGCCCTCAGATACGCAGTATTTT. Protein: CASSFTSGPSDTQYF.

As for this clonotype: One junction end does not reproduce the germline sequence, and a read error may be involved. The chain recombines TRBV18 with TRBJ2-7; TRBD1 agrees at 8 bases. The germline V gene encodes CDR1 KGHSH and CDR2 LQKENI. The CDR3 contains 15 residues. CDR3: CASPPASGGTYEQYF. The CDR3 nucleotides are TGTGCCAGCCCACCAGCCTCAGGGGGCACCTACGAGCAGTACTTC.

There are a few counts of this clonotype. For the CDR3, the DNA is TGCAGCGTTGAGTCGTTAGGGGGCCGAGAGACCCAGTACTTC. Its protein product is CSVESLGGRETQYF. The chain links TRBV29-1 to TRBJ2-5; 7 nucleotides agree with TRBD1. This CDR3 contains 14 residues. Germline CDR1 and CDR2: SQVTM and ANQGSEA. V shed 3 bases and J 4 bases; nucleotides not matched to a gene: 8.

This clonotype has a handful of counts. The chain is built from TRBV4-2 and TRBJ1-6, with a weak D call TRBD1 (5 bases). This CDR3 is built from 15 residues. The germline CDR1 and CDR2 sequences are LGHNA and YNFKEQ. V lost 0 bases and J 10 bases, leaving 13 bases between the germline ends. In DNA form, the CDR3 reads TGTGCCAGCAGCCAAGATCTCCAGGGTTGGTCACCCCTCCACTTT. Encoded protein: CASSQDLQGWSPLHF.

V and J are TRBV9 and TRBJ1-6; 9 nucleotides agree with TRBD1. V dropped 5 bases and J dropped 1; count of bases not matched to a gene: 7. The germline gives CDR1 SGDLS, CDR2 YYNGEE. This CDR3 has 17 amino acids. The CDR3, as DNA: TGTGCCAGCAGTCCTCGACAGGGGGAATCCTATAATTCACCCCTCCACTTT. The encoded protein is CASSPRQGESYNSPLHF.

The CDR3 loop is CASSLTRGVGPAAYSNQPQHF. The CDR3 nucleotides read TGTGCCAGCAGCTTAACCCGCGGGGTGGGTCCGGCAGCGTATAGCAATCAGCCCCAGCATTTT. This chain links TRBV7-8 with TRBJ1-5; no reliable D call. The germline V and J ends were trimmed by 2 bases and 0 bases, with 26 bases remaining between them. The CDR3 has 21 residues. Germline lookup yields CDR1 SGHVS and CDR2 FQNEAQ.

The rearrangement uses TRBV10-2 and TRBJ2-1; 9 positions match TRBD2. The CDR3 has 18 amino acids. V trimming: 4 bases; J trimming: 3 bases; junction bases outside the gene matches: 13. Germline V lookup: CDR1 WSHSY, CDR2 SAAADI. This CDR3 reads CASSVSPGGGAFYNEQFF. DNA of the CDR3: TGCGCCAGCAGTGTTAGTCCGGGCGGGGGGGCATTCTACAATGAGCAGTTCTTC.

This clonotype was seen repeatedly, ten times or more. The chain uses TRBV5-6 and TRBJ2-3; TRBD2 matches 7 bases. CDR3 size: 16 residues. The germline V gene has CDR1 SGHDT and CDR2 YYEEEE. Trimming at V came to 3 bases and at J to 3 bases, leaving 10 bases not matched to a gene. The CDR3 spells CASSYGGGGGTDTQYF. In DNA, the CDR3 is TGTGCCAGCAGCTATGGCGGCGGGGGTGGGACAGATACGCAGTATTTT.

There are many counts of this clonotype. The chain employs TRBV10-3 and TRBJ2-5; D gene uncertain. The CDR3 is 12 residues long. Germline V gene data show CDR1 as ENHRY and CDR2 as SYGVKD. Between the trimmed V and J ends, which lost 0 bases and 5 bases, there was a span of 4 bases. The CDR3 spells CAISESAETQYF. CDR3 DNA sequence: TGTGCCATCAGTGAGTCGGCCGAGACCCAGTACTTC.

This clonotype was found many times. The chain links TRBV28 to TRBJ1-2; 10 bases fit TRBD1. This CDR3 is built from 16 residues. The V and J ends lost 3 bases and 3 bases, in that order; junction bases with no gene match: 7. Germline CDR1 and CDR2: MDHEN and SYDVKM. In DNA form, the CDR3 reads TGTGCCAGCAGTTTCTCACCCGGGACAGGGGACTATGGCTACACCTTC. This gives the protein CASSFSPGTGDYGYTF.

This clonotype has more than one count but fewer than ten. The chain combines TRBV11-2 with TRBJ2-3; D is undetermined. The CDR3 has 15 amino acids. CDR1 is SGHAT and CDR2 is FQNNGV in the germline V gene. V was clipped by 7 bases and J by 0 bases, with 14 bases between them. Here the CDR3 DNA reads TGTGCCAGCACCGTAGACGCAACTAGCACAGATACGCAGTATTTT. Translation gives CASTVDATSTDTQYF.

The chain links TRBV12-3 or TRBV12-4 to TRBJ1-1; D unresolved. Trimming took off 6 bases at V and 4 bases at J, with 12 bases between the two ends. This CDR3 is 13 amino acids long. The CDR3 nucleotides read TGTGCCAGCAGCTCCAAGGGAGGCACTGAAGCTTTCTTT. This gives the protein CASSSKGGTEAFF.

This rearrangement joins TRBV28 to TRBJ1-4; 7 bases are a match to TRBD1. Per the germline V gene, CDR1 is MDHEN and CDR2 is SYDVKM. With V trimmed by 6 bases and J by 5 bases, 9 bases remained unmatched. The CDR3 has 15 residues. This chain's CDR3 is CASRIPGQLNEKLFF. CDR3 sequence (DNA): TGTGCCAGCAGGATTCCGGGACAGCTGAATGAAAAACTGTTTTTT.

The chain recombines TRBV30 with TRBJ1-2; maybe TRBD1 (6 bases). Germline CDR1 and CDR2: GTSNPN and SVGIG (reference sequence). This CDR3 region has 14 residues. V dropped 3 bases and J dropped 2 bases, with 13 bases sitting between them. DNA of the CDR3: TGTGCCTGGAGGAAGCAGGGGCTGAACTATGGCTACACCTTC. Protein product: CAWRKQGLNYGYTF.

This clonotype was seen ten or more times. The gene calls are TRBV20-1 and TRBJ2-5; TRBD2 agrees at 12 bases. This CDR3 has 18 residues. The germline CDR1 and CDR2 sequences are DFQATT and SNEGSKA (reference sequence). The V gene end was trimmed by 5 bases and the J gene end by 5 bases; junction bases not matched to a gene: 18. CDR3 region: CSAEPSGTSGFYLETQYF. Here the CDR3 DNA reads TGCAGTGCTGAGCCGTCCGGGACTAGCGGGTTCTATTTGGAGACCCAGTACTTC.

This clonotype came up many times. The rearrangement uses TRBV11-2 and TRBJ1-1; the D gene is possibly TRBD1 (5 bases). V dropped 3 bases and J dropped 8 bases, with 10 bases sitting between them. The CDR3 length is 12 residues. Germline CDR1 SGHAT, CDR2 FQNNGV. CDR3 sequence reads: CASSLNRDEAFF. CDR3 nucleotide sequence: TGTGCCAGCAGCTTGAACCGGGACGAAGCTTTCTTT. The entire variable domain, with the rest obtained from reference TRBV11-2 and TRBJ1-1, is as follows: EAGVAQSPRYKIIEKRQSVAFWCNPISGHATLYWYQQILGQGPKLLIQFQNNGVVDDSQLPKDRFSAERLKGVDSTLKIQPAKLEDSAVYLCASSLNRDEAFFGQGTRLTVV.

Only a few counts were recorded for this clonotype. The chain recombines TRBV19 with TRBJ2-4; D is unclear. Germline V gene data show CDR1 as LNHDA and CDR2 as SQIVND (reference sequence). This CDR3 is 15 amino acids long. The V end lost 7 bases, the J end lost 4 bases, and 17 bases lay between the germline ends. In DNA, the CDR3 is TGTGCCAGTAACAGCCCCAGAAGTGGTAAAAACATTCAGTACTTC. Its protein product is CASNSPRSGKNIQYF.

This clonotype was detected many times. The J gene is TRBJ1-3, the V gene TRBV2; the match to TRBD1 covers 7 bases. The junction had 3 bases not matched to a gene; V was cut back by 8 bases and J by 2 bases. Germline V gene sequence: CDR1 SNHLY, CDR2 FYNNEI. The CDR3 runs 13 residues. The CDR3 region has the DNA TGTGCCAGCGGACAGGAGGCTGGAAACACCATATATTTT. This sequence encodes CASGQEAGNTIYF.